These 15 T cell receptor beta chains were sequenced from one sample in a study of blood T cell repertoires in COVID-19. Using immunoSEQ multiplex PCR, the repertoire was profiled, and TCRdb retains in-frame clones only, with some absent. The data hold just over 650,000 clones, with about 90% observed a single time. Sequencing used peripheral blood. The source of these receptors is a woman younger than 35 with acute or convalescent COVID-19.

As for this clone: Other DNA sequences within the sample encode an identical CDR3. The chain couples TRBV6-5 to TRBJ1-2, with 8 bases matching TRBD1. J gave up 8 bases and V 6 bases, and 5 bases lay outside the gene matches. This CDR3 has 12 residues. The germline CDR1 and CDR2 sequences are MNHEY and SVGAGI. The CDR3 nucleotides read TGTGCCAGCAGCCAGGGGGCTGGCGGCTACACCTTC. Translation: CASSQGAGGYTF.

This sequence joins TRBV29-1 and TRBJ2-3, with 11 bases aligning to TRBD2. From germline, CDR1 is SQVTM and CDR2 ANQGSEA. The trim removed 6 bases at V and 4 bases at J, leaving 9 bases unmatched. The CDR3 has 15 amino acids. CDR3 DNA: TGCAGCGTCTTTTGGCTAGCGGGGGGACCAGATACGCAGTATTTT. Amino acid sequence: CSVFWLAGGPDTQYF.

This clone has only a few counts. The CDR3 nucleotides are TGTGCCAGCAGCAATATGGGGGGTAACTATGGCTACACCTTC. Its translation: CASSNMGGNYGYTF. The chain has TRBV5-4 and TRBJ1-2, with a tentative D call TRBD1 (5 bases). Germline loops: CDR1 SGHNT, CDR2 YYREEE (reference sequence). The CDR3 is 14 amino acids. Trimming removed 4 bases from V and 1 base from J, with 11 bases in between.

The rearrangement uses TRBV5-1 and TRBJ1-2; TRBD1 matches at 9 bases. The CDR3 extends over 15 amino acids. V gave up 0 bases and J gave up 4 bases; unmatched junction bases: 4. CDR1 is SGHRS, CDR2 YFSETQ, per germline. CDR3 DNA: TGCGCCAGCAGCTTGGAAGGGACAGGGTTCTATGGCTACACCTTC. It encodes CASSLEGTGFYGYTF.

Regarding this clone: The limits of the CDR3 on the DNA are not certain, so only TCRdb's listed CDR3 is given. The chain joins TRBV9 to TRBJ1-2; the table's TRBD1 call for D was not verified on the DNA. Ends included, the CDR3 has 11 residues. Germline CDR1 reads SGDLS; CDR2 reads YYNGEE. Here the CDR3 reads CASSGWAGGTF.

J is TRBJ1-1 and V is TRBV5-1; D ambiguous. The CDR3 covers 15 residues. Deletions cut 4 bases from V and 2 bases from J, with 15 bases between. The germline gives CDR1 SGHRS, CDR2 YFSETQ. For the CDR3, the DNA is TGCGCCAGCAGCCGAGGTGGGAGGGATAACACTGAAGCTTTCTTT. It specifies CASSRGGRDNTEAFF.

This chain joins TRBV2 and TRBJ1-2; D may be TRBD1 (6 bases). Trimming removed 3 bases at V and 4 bases at J, with 18 bases between. CDR1 is SNHLY and CDR2 is FYNNEI in the germline V gene. The CDR3 runs to 16 residues. The CDR3 DNA sequence: TGTGCCAGCAGTGATGAAGGCTGGACAGATCTCTATGGCTACACCTTC. It encodes CASSDEGWTDLYGYTF.

This chain links TRBV7-3 with TRBJ2-1, with a possible D match to TRBD2 (7 bases). This CDR3 comprises 13 residues. The germline gives CDR1 SGHTA, CDR2 FQGTGA. The V end was cut by 10 bases, the J end by 4 bases, with 14 bases between. CDR3 nucleotides: TGTGCCACCTCGGGGGGCGCATACAATGAGCAGTTCTTC. This translates into CATSGGAYNEQFF.

The chain uses TRBV2 and TRBJ1-5; D remains unclear. The CDR3 is 14 residues long. The V end lost 3 bases, the J end lost 1 base, and 7 bases lay between the germline ends. Germline lookup yields CDR1 SNHLY and CDR2 FYNNEI. CDR3 in amino acids: CASSDSESNQPQHF. The DNA for the CDR3 is TGTGCCAGCAGTGATAGTGAGAGCAATCAGCCCCAGCATTTT.

V is TRBV7-9 and J is TRBJ1-2, with no clear D. The germline gives CDR1 SEHNR, CDR2 FQNEAQ (reference sequence). Trimming shortened V by 3 bases and J by 4 bases, and 9 bases separated the two germline ends. The CDR3 covers 13 residues. This chain's CDR3 is CASSFRISYGYTF. The DNA for the CDR3 is TGTGCCAGCAGCTTTAGAATCTCCTATGGCTACACCTTC.

This rearrangement joins TRBV19 to TRBJ2-7; TRBD1 matches 10 bases. The CDR3 contains 14 residues. V dropped 5 bases and J dropped 2; count of bases not matched to a gene: 3. Germline CDR1 is LNHDA and CDR2 is SQIVND (reference sequence). This CDR3 reads CASSPGQGTYEQYF. The CDR3 DNA is TGTGCCAGTAGTCCGGGACAGGGGACCTACGAGCAGTACTTC.

This chain joins TRBV5-1 and TRBJ2-7, with D maybe TRBD2 (6 bases). Germline loops: CDR1 SGHRS, CDR2 YFSETQ. The V gene lost 5 bases and the J gene lost 3 bases, with 12 bases spanning the gap. The CDR3 is 13 residues long. The CDR3 sequence: CASSNTSYYEQYF. The DNA of the CDR3 is TGCGCCAGCAGTAATACTAGCTACTACGAGCAGTACTTC.

The chain combines TRBV12-5 with TRBJ2-4, with 7 bases lining up with TRBD1. The germline CDR1 and CDR2 sequences are LGHNT and FRNRAP. Losses at the gene ends were 6 bases for V and 4 bases for J; bases not matched to a gene: 12. This CDR3 has 16 residues. CDR3 region: CASGWATPGQKNIQYF. CDR3 bases: TGTGCTAGTGGGTGGGCCACCCCGGGACAGAAAAACATTCAGTACTTC.

The table lists this clone with a count of one. The rearrangement uses TRBV24-1 and TRBJ1-5, with 8 bases fitting TRBD1. The CDR3 covers 15 residues. Unmatched junction bases numbered 3, after V lost 4 bases and J lost 2 bases. Germline V CDR1 and CDR2: KGHDR, SFDVKD. CDR3 bases: TGTGCCACCAGTGAGGGGGGACAGGGCAATCAGCCCCAGCATTTT. As protein: CATSEGGQGNQPQHF.

The chain's CDR3 is CAISEPKGTSNEKLFF. The CDR3 DNA sequence: TGTGCCATCAGTGAGCCGAAGGGGACATCGAATGAAAAACTGTTTTTT. J is TRBJ1-4 and V is TRBV10-3, with D possibly matching TRBD1 (6 bases). The germline gives CDR1 ENHRY, CDR2 SYGVKD. The CDR3 consists of 16 residues. Trimming stripped 2 bases from V and 5 bases from J, with 15 bases between.